Listed below are T cell receptor beta chains from one sample, sequenced in a study of cytotoxic CD8 clonotypes in ibrutinib-treated CLL. TCRdb's copy holds only in-frame clones and misses some; the assay was immunoSEQ multiplex PCR. Of around 41,000 clones listed, approximately 70% are singletons. The sequencing here drew on PBMCs, taken at disease progression, from a patient treated with ibrutinib. These receptors all come from a human donor with chronic lymphocytic leukemia. The CDR3 runs from the conserved cysteine through the conserved F or W. Fields, in order: J gene, clone size, V gene, D gene, CDR3 DNA, CDR3 protein. A D gene is named only where the DNA matches it firmly. The listing skips clone size in some rows; elsewhere it reads once, few, many or a size class.

>TRBJ1-2|NA|TRBV6-1|NA
TGTGCCAGCGCCCGGACTGACGCTAACTATGGCTACACCTTC
CASARTDANYGYTF
>TRBJ2-5|NA|TRBV6-6|NA
TGTGCCAGCAGTTACTCCAGGGAGACCCAGTACTTC
CASSYSRETQYF
>TRBJ1-1|few|TRBV4-1|NA
TGCGCCAGCAGGGGGAACACTGAAGCTTTCTTT
CASRGNTEAFF
>TRBJ1-3|NA|TRBV6-5|NA
TGTGCCAGCAGCGGCAGTGTCTCTGGAAACACCATATATTTT
CASSGSVSGNTIYF
>TRBJ1-5|NA|TRBV5-6|TRBD1
TGTGCCAGCAGCTTGGGACAGGGCATCCAGCCCCAGCATTTT
CASSLGQGIQPQHF
>TRBJ1-5|NA|TRBV6-6|NA
TGTGCCAGCAGGGACTCGTCAGATAATCAGCCCCAGCATTTT
CASRDSSDNQPQHF
>TRBJ1-5|NA|TRBV19|NA
TGTGCCAGTAGTCCATCCAGGCCACTTCAGCCCCAGCATTTT
CASSPSRPLQPQHF
>TRBJ2-2|NA|TRBV4-2|TRBD2
TGTGCCAGCAGCCAAGGAGCGGGAGAGACCGGGGAGCTGTTTTTT
CASSQGAGETGELFF
>TRBJ1-1|NA|TRBV6-5|TRBD1
TGTGCCAGCAGTTACGGGACAGGAACCTTGGGCACTGAAGCTTTCTTT
CASSYGTGTLGTEAFF
>TRBJ2-3|NA|TRBV19|TRBD2
TGTGCCAGTAGTATATCGGGACTAGCGGGGTTCACAGATACGCAGTATTTT
CASSISGLAGFTDTQYF
>TRBJ2-7|once|TRBV5-1|NA
TGCGCCAGCAGCTTGAGCAGGGGGGCTCACGAGCAGTACTTC
CASSLSRGAHEQYF
>TRBJ2-7|NA|TRBV6-5|NA
TGTGCCAGTTCCCTGACACCGCGCTCCTACGAGCAGTACTTC
CASSLTPRSYEQYF
>TRBJ2-7|once|TRBV9|NA
TGTGCCAGCAGCGTAGGGCCCGACACGGGTATCTACGAGCAGTACTTC
CASSVGPDTGIYEQYF
>TRBJ2-7|NA|TRBV4-1|TRBD2
TGCGCCAGCAGCCAAGAAATGGTGGCGGGGGGGCCTTACGAGCAGTACTTC
CASSQEMVAGGPYEQYF
>TRBJ2-1|NA|TRBV7-9|NA
TGTGCCAGCAGCTTAGATCGCGGTTACAATGAGCAGTTCTTC
CASSLDRGYNEQFF
>TRBJ2-7|NA|TRBV30|NA
TGTGCCTGGAGTGAACCCCTTGGGCGTTCCGAGCAGTACTTC
CAWSEPLGRSEQYF
>TRBJ2-3|NA|TRBV7-9|NA
TGTGCCAGCAGCTTAATTGTTACGCAGTATTTT
CASSLIVTQYF
>TRBJ2-1|NA|TRBV11-2|TRBD2
TGTGCCAGCAGCTTAAGGATGGGGAGGGTAGACAATGAGCAGTTCTTC
CASSLRMGRVDNEQFF